This T cell receptor (beta chain) was captured in a study of regulatory T cells in long-lasting Graves disease. Noted time point: newly diagnosed GD, antithyroid drugs for less than 3 months. RNA extracted from PBMCs served as the sequencing template. This clonotype was recorded a few times. The antigen is unknown. Study outcomes and limitations: Those with persistent disease had in common more public clonotypes (2,741) than new patients (approximately 990).

iRepertoire HTBI primers and Arm-PCR of CDR3 regions built TCR beta libraries. TCRdb re-derived calls from the multiplex PCR reads in MiXCR, one entry per CDR3 protein. The sample has 550,000 to 700,000 distinct CDR3 sequences; roughly a sixth are singletons. This CDR3 has 12 residues. Per the germline V gene, CDR1 is LGHDT and CDR2 is YNNKEL (reference sequence). Separately, the same data were catalogued under a study of T cells in Graves' hyperthyroidism and ophthalmopathy. That study adds: First-round RT-PCR with HTBI primers amplified the TCR CDR3 region.

This rearrangement joins TRBV3-1 to TRBJ2-1; D gene uncertain. The clonotype comes from a man aged 18 to 30 with Graves disease. The sample here was peripheral blood mononuclear cells (PBMCs), taken at new diagnosis, from a patient treated with antithyroid drugs. The CDR3 here is CGVGNSYNEQFF. CDR3 nucleotide sequence: TGTGGGGTGGGGAACTCCTACAATGAGCAGTTCTTC.